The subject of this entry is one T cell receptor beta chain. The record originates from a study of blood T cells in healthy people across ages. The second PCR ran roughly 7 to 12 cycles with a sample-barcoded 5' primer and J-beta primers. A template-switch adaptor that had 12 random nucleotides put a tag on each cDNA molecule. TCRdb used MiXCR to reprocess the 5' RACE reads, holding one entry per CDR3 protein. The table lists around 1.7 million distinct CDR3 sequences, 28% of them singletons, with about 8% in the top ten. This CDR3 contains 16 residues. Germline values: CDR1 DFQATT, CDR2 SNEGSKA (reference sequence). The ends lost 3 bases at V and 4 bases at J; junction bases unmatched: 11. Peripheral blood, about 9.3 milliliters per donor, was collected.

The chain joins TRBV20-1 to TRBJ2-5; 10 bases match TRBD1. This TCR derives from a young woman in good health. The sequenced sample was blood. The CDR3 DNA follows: TGCAGTGCTAGCGGACAGGGGGTTATGAGTGCAGAGACCCAGTACTTC. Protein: CSASGQGVMSAETQYF.